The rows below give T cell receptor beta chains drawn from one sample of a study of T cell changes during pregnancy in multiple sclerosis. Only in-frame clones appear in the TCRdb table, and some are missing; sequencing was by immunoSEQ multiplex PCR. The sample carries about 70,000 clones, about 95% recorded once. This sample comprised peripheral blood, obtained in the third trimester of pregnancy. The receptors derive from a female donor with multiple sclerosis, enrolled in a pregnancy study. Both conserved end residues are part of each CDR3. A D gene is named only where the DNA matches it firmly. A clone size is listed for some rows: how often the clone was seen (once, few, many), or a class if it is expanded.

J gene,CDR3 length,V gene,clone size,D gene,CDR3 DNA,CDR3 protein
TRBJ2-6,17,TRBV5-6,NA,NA,TGTGCCAGCAGCTTGGTCCGACAGCTCTCTGGGGCCAACGTCCTGACTTTC,CASSLVRQLSGANVLTF
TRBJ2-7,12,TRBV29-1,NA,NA,TGCAGCGTTGAGGCTGACTCCTACGAGCAGTACTTC,CSVEADSYEQYF
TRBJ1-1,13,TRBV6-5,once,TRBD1,TGTGCCAGCAGGATTCCAGGGGGCACTGAAGCTTTCTTT,CASRIPGGTEAFF
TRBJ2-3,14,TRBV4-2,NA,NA,TGTGCCAGCAGCCAAGACCGGCTAGTTGACGCGCAGTATTTT,CASSQDRLVDAQYF
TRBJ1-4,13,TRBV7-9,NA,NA,TGTGCCAGCAGCTTGGGGGCTGGTGAAAAACTGTTTTTT,CASSLGAGEKLFF
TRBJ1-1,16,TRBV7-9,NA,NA,TGTGCCAGCAGCTTGGGACTGTCGTCCATGAACACTGAAGCTTTCTTT,CASSLGLSSMNTEAFF
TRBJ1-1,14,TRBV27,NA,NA,TGTGCCAGCAGTTTCTGGGGAGCTTACACTGAAGCTTTCTTT,CASSFWGAYTEAFF
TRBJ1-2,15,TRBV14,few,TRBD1,TGTGCCAGCAGCCAATATCGGACAGGAGGATTTGGCTACACCTTC,CASSQYRTGGFGYTF
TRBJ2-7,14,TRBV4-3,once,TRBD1,TGCGCCAGCAGCCCAGGGGACAGTGTGCACGAGCAGTACTTC,CASSPGDSVHEQYF
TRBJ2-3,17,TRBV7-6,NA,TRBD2,TGTGCCAGCAGCTTAGGGTCAGCGGGGGTCTTTCCAGATACGCAGTATTTT,CASSLGSAGVFPDTQYF
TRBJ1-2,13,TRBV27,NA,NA,TGTGCCAGCAGTGTGGACAGTGCCTATGGCTACACCTTC,CASSVDSAYGYTF
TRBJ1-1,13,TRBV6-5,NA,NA,TGTGCCAGCAGTTACTCGACTGGTACTGAAGCTTTCTTT,CASSYSTGTEAFF
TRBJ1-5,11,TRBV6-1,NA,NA,TGTGCCAGCCGGGAGAATCAGCCCCAGCATTTT,CASRENQPQHF
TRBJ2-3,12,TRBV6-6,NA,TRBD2,TGTGCCACAGCGGGGGGGACAGATACGCAGTATTTT,CATAGGTDTQYF
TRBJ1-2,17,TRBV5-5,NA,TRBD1,TGTGCCAGCAGCTTGCTTGCTCAGGGGGCCGCTAACTATGGCTACACCTTC,CASSLLAQGAANYGYTF
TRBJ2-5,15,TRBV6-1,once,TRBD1,TGTGCCAGCAGTGGGGACAGGGGAAACCAAGAGACCCAGTACTTC,CASSGDRGNQETQYF
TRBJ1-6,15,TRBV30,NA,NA,TGTGCCTGTCCCAGGGGTTTAGGGATGGATTCACCCCTCCACTTT,CACPRGLGMDSPLHF
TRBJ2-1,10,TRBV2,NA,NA,TGTGCCAGGGGTGGAGATGAGCAGTTCTTC,CARGGDEQFF
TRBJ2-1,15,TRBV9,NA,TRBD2,TGTGCCAGCAGCGTAAGCCCTAGCGGGGGAGATGAGCAGTTCTTC,CASSVSPSGGDEQFF
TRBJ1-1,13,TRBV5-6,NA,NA,TGTGCCAGCAGCTTGAAAGGGGGCACTGAAGCTTTCTTT,CASSLKGGTEAFF
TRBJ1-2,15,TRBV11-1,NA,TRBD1,TGTGCCAGCAGCTCATACCGGGACAGGGAGAGTGGCTACACCTTC,CASSSYRDRESGYTF
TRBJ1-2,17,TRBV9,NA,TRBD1,TGTGCCAGCAGCGCCACTCCGGGACAGGGGGCGAGCTATGGCTACACCTTC,CASSATPGQGASYGYTF
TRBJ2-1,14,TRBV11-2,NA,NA,TGTGCCAGCAGCTTAGAACCCGGGTCCGTTGAGCAGTTCTTC,CASSLEPGSVEQFF
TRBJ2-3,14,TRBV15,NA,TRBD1,TGTGCCACACGGACAGGGGCGAGCACAGATACGCAGTATTTT,CATRTGASTDTQYF
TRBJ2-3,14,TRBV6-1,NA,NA,TGTGCCAGCAGTGAAACCAGATCCACAGATACGCAGTATTTT,CASSETRSTDTQYF